These 29 T cell receptor beta chains were all obtained from the same sample, sequenced in a study of blood T cell repertoires in COVID-19. Produced via immunoSEQ multiplex PCR; TCRdb's table is partial and in-frame only. The data hold fewer than 200,000 clones, with 65% to 85% observed a single time. Sequences were obtained from peripheral blood. The receptors stem from a man in his 70s with active or convalescent COVID-19.

The CDR3 reads CASSLDAGNTIYF. The CDR3 DNA reads TGTGCCAGCAGCTTAGACGCGGGAAACACCATATATTTT. The J gene is TRBJ1-3, the V gene TRBV7-2, with D unresolved. V lost 1 base and J lost 4, with 5 bases in between. The CDR3 consists of 13 residues. Germline assignment: CDR1 SGHTA and CDR2 FQGNSA.

The chain couples TRBV9 to TRBJ1-2, with D hard to call. The CDR3 length is 14 residues. Trimming removed 0 bases from V and 4 bases from J, with 10 bases in between. Germline assignment: CDR1 SGDLS and CDR2 YYNGEE. The CDR3 DNA reads TGTGCCAGCAGCGTAGCCCTTGGAGGCTATGGCTACACCTTC. Residues: CASSVALGGYGYTF.

Concerning this clone itself: Additional DNA sequences in this sample encode the identical CDR3. The rearrangement joins TRBV5-1 to TRBJ2-7, with no clear D. Trimming left V 0 bases short and J 0 bases short, with 7 bases between. The CDR3 is 14 amino acids. In germline, CDR1 is SGHRS, CDR2 YFSETQ. CDR3 region: CASSLGGDSYEQYF. The CDR3 coding sequence is TGCGCCAGCAGCTTGGGAGGCGACTCCTACGAGCAGTACTTC. The whole variable domain, filled in from reference TRBV5-1 and TRBJ2-7, reads KAGVTQTPRYLIKTRGQQVTLSCSPISGHRSVSWYQQTPGQGLQFLFEYFSETQRNKGNFPGRFSGRQFSNSRSEMNVSTLELGDSALYLCASSLGGDSYEQYFGPGTRLTVT.

This clone was counted once. The CDR3 coding sequence is TGTGCCAGCAGCCCGGGGACTACCACTGAAGCTTTCTTT. The encoded protein is CASSPGTTTEAFF. The rearrangement uses TRBV27 and TRBJ1-1, with a possible D match to TRBD1 (5 bases). CDR1 is MNHEY and CDR2 is SMNVEV in the germline V gene (reference sequence). V was cut by 6 bases and J by 4 bases, with 12 bases left in between. The CDR3 totals 13 residues.

The chain combines TRBV4-1 with TRBJ1-5; 7 bases align to TRBD1. Germline CDR1 is MGHRA and CDR2 is YSYEKL. The J segment lost 3 bases and the V segment lost 4 bases, leaving 6 bases of the junction unmatched. The CDR3 loop spans 15 amino acids. CDR3 coding DNA: TGCGCCAGCAGCCGATCGACAGGGATCAATCAGCCCCAGCATTTT. This encodes CASSRSTGINQPQHF.

The chain employs TRBV4-3 and TRBJ1-2; a possible D gene is TRBD1 (6 bases). The CDR3 has 14 amino acids. CDR1 LGHNA and CDR2 YSLEER come from the germline V gene. The ends were cut back, 3 bases at V and 1 base at J, with 9 bases in the middle. The CDR3 loop reads CASSQTGHNYGYTF. The CDR3 coding sequence is TGCGCCAGCAGCCAGACAGGTCATAACTATGGCTACACCTTC.

This clone was observed once. This chain connects TRBV10-1 to TRBJ1-1; 11 bases line up with TRBD1. This CDR3 comprises 15 residues. V gave up 2 bases and J gave up 3 bases; unmatched junction bases: 2. From germline, CDR1 is WNHNN and CDR2 SYGVQD (reference sequence). This chain's CDR3 is CASSERTGGYTEAFF. The DNA for the CDR3 is TGCGCCAGCAGTGAGAGGACAGGGGGCTACACTGAAGCTTTCTTT.

The chain uses TRBV6-2 or TRBV6-3 and TRBJ1-2; D unresolved. V lost 0 bases to trimming and J lost 1 base, with 9 bases between them. CDR1 is MNHEY, CDR2 SVGEGT, per germline. The CDR3 has 15 amino acids. CDR3 region: CASSYSTRVNYGYTF. The CDR3 DNA reads TGTGCCAGCAGTTACTCGACGAGGGTTAACTATGGCTACACCTTC.

A single count supports this clone. This chain uses TRBV6-5 with TRBJ2-2; D is uncertain. Looked up from germline, CDR1 is MNHEY and CDR2 is SVGAGI. V gave up 2 bases and J gave up 7 bases, with 5 bases separating them. This CDR3 is built from 12 residues. The CDR3 loop reads CASSYPGGELFF. CDR3 sequence (DNA): TGTGCCAGCAGTTACCCGGGCGGGGAGCTGTTTTTT.

The chain recombines TRBV27 with TRBJ2-7, with D possibly being TRBD1 (6 bases). There are 13 residues in the CDR3. Germline assignment: CDR1 MNHEY and CDR2 SMNVEV (reference sequence). Between the trimmed V and J ends, which lost 3 bases and 3 bases, there was a span of 9 bases. The CDR3 DNA reads as TGTGCCAGCAGTTTCGGACAGTTCTACGAGCAGTACTTC. Its protein is CASSFGQFYEQYF.

J is TRBJ2-3 and V is TRBV29-1, with 7 bases lining up with TRBD1. The CDR3 runs 15 residues. Germline V gene lookup returns CDR1 SQVTM and CDR2 ANQGSEA. V dropped 6 bases and J dropped 5; count of bases not matched to a gene: 14. The CDR3 reads CSVARSRDREDTQYF. DNA of the CDR3: TGCAGCGTGGCCCGCTCCCGAGACAGGGAAGATACGCAGTATTTT.

The chain recombines TRBV27 with TRBJ1-5; 9 nucleotides line up with TRBD1. The CDR3 is 15 amino acids. Germline V CDR1 and CDR2: MNHEY, SMNVEV (reference sequence). Trimming removed 6 bases from V and 6 bases from J; junction bases left unmatched: 9. CDR3 in DNA: TGTGCCAGCAGCCTCGCGGGACAGGGCTTTCAGCCCCAGCATTTT. Protein product: CASSLAGQGFQPQHF.

This chain links TRBV4-3 with TRBJ2-3; D is unresolved. The germline V gene encodes CDR1 LGHNA and CDR2 YSLEER. This CDR3 spans 16 amino acids. Trimming left V 0 bases short and J 2 bases short, with 12 bases between. This CDR3 reads CASSQDVFVITDTQYF. The CDR3 region has the DNA TGCGCCAGCAGCCAAGACGTCTTCGTAATCACAGATACGCAGTATTTT.

This rearrangement joins TRBV18 to TRBJ2-7; tentatively, D is TRBD1 (5 bases). Trimming took off 1 base at V and 5 bases at J, with 15 bases between the two ends. CDR1 is KGHSH, CDR2 LQKENI, per germline. CDR3 length equals 15 residues. This chain's CDR3 is CASSPLKGIRDEQYF. The CDR3 nucleotides read TGTGCCAGCTCACCACTTAAGGGGATCCGGGACGAGCAGTACTTC.

V and J are TRBV7-2 and TRBJ2-3; the D gene is possibly TRBD2 (5 bases). The CDR3 covers 14 residues. Germline loops: CDR1 SGHTA, CDR2 FQGNSA. V lost 1 base and J 6 bases, leaving 11 bases between the germline ends. The CDR3 sequence is CASSLVDSPDTQYF. CDR3 coding DNA: TGTGCCAGCAGCTTAGTGGACTCCCCGGATACGCAGTATTTT.

The chain employs TRBV18 and TRBJ1-2, with unresolved D. V was shortened by 3 bases and J by 1 base, with 12 bases between the two germline ends. Looked up from germline, CDR1 is KGHSH and CDR2 is LQKENI. The CDR3 has 15 residues. CDR3 DNA: TGTGCCAGCTCACCCCCGTCTCGGGGTAACTATGGCTACACCTTC. Protein product: CASSPPSRGNYGYTF.

The chain uses TRBV7-2 and TRBJ2-5, with TRBD1 matching 8 bases. Looked up from germline, CDR1 is SGHTA and CDR2 is FQGNSA. The CDR3 is 13 amino acids. After removal of 6 bases from V and 5 bases from J, the junction contained 5 bases not matched to a gene. The CDR3 sequence is CASRQRTGETQYF. The CDR3 bases are TGTGCCAGCAGACAAAGGACAGGGGAGACCCAGTACTTC.

The chain employs TRBV5-1 and TRBJ1-2; D is uncertain. The CDR3 is 13 residues long. Between the trimmed V and J ends, which lost 1 base and 6 bases, there was a span of 10 bases. Germline assignment: CDR1 SGHRS and CDR2 YFSETQ. The CDR3 is CASSLRVEDGYTF. CDR3 coding DNA: TGCGCCAGCAGCTTGAGGGTGGAGGATGGCTACACCTTC.

The chain uses TRBV7-2 and TRBJ1-1; D remains ambiguous. This CDR3 region has 15 residues. V dropped 5 bases and J dropped 1 base, with 14 bases sitting between them. Germline loops: CDR1 SGHTA, CDR2 FQGNSA. CDR3 loop: CASSPTEGPNTEAFF. The CDR3 DNA reads as TGTGCCAGCAGCCCCACGGAGGGCCCGAACACTGAAGCTTTCTTT.

This clone was detected only once. The chain combines TRBV12-3 or TRBV12-4 with TRBJ1-3, with 7 bases identical to TRBD1. The CDR3 spans 12 residues. Germline trimming cut 2 bases from V and 8 bases from J; bases unmatched to any gene: 0. As DNA, the CDR3 is TGTGCCAGCAGTTTACAGGGGGACACCATATATTTT. Its translation: CASSLQGDTIYF.

The chain couples TRBV15 to TRBJ2-7, with 10 nucleotides matching TRBD1. CDR3 length: 16 residues. With V trimmed by 1 base and J by 2 bases, 5 bases remained unmatched. CDR1 LNHNV and CDR2 YYDKDF come from the germline V gene (reference sequence). Here the CDR3 DNA reads TGTGCCACCAGCAGAGGTGGCGGGACAGGGGCCTACGAGCAGTACTTC. Its translation: CATSRGGGTGAYEQYF.

The CDR3 reads CASSRQGDNQPQHF. The CDR3 region has the DNA TGTGCCAGCAGCCGACAGGGGGACAATCAGCCCCAGCATTTT. The chain recombines TRBV2 with TRBJ1-5; 9 nucleotides align to TRBD1. The CDR3 contains 14 residues. Germline V gene sequence: CDR1 SNHLY, CDR2 FYNNEI. After removal of 6 bases from V and 3 bases from J, the junction contained 3 bases not matched to a gene. The full variable domain, with the rest looked up from reference TRBV2 and TRBJ1-5, is EPEVTQTPSHQVTQMGQEVILRCVPISNHLYFYWYRQILGQKVEFLVSFYNNEISEKSEIFDDQFSVERPDGSNFTLKIRSTKLEDSAMYFCASSRQGDNQPQHFGDGTRLSIL.

A word on this clone: Being one base from a much bigger clone, this may be a read error. The chain is built from TRBV7-2 and TRBJ2-7, with D unresolved. The V and J ends lost 3 bases and 2 bases respectively, with 5 bases between them. Per the germline V gene, CDR1 is SGHTA and CDR2 is FQGNSA. The CDR3 has 12 amino acids. The CDR3 nucleotides are TGTGCCAGCAGCTTCCAGACCTACGAGCAGTACTTC. Protein product: CASSFQTYEQYF.

This clone was seen only once. V and J are TRBV5-6 and TRBJ1-4, with 7 nucleotides matching TRBD1. The CDR3 is made up of 14 amino acids. After removal of 2 bases from V and 6 bases from J, the junction contained 4 bases not matched to a gene. Germline loops: CDR1 SGHDT, CDR2 YYEEEE. CDR3 residues: CASSFRGSDEKLFF. In DNA form, the CDR3 reads TGTGCCAGCAGCTTCAGGGGGTCTGATGAAAAACTGTTTTTT.

The V gene is TRBV19, the J gene TRBJ2-4, with 9 bases lining up with TRBD1. The CDR3 runs 19 residues. In germline, CDR1 is LNHDA, CDR2 SQIVND (reference sequence). J was trimmed by 3 bases and V by 0 bases; bases with no gene match: 12. The CDR3 DNA reads TGTGCCAGTAGTATAGATGGACAGGGGTTTACTTTTGGCAAAAACATTCAGTACTTC. Its protein product is CASSIDGQGFTFGKNIQYF.

This clone has just one count. The chain links TRBV11-2 to TRBJ2-2, with 9 nucleotides matching TRBD2. Germline lookup yields CDR1 SGHAT and CDR2 FQNNGV. With V trimmed by 1 base and J by 2 bases, 2 bases remained unmatched. The CDR3 is made up of 16 amino acids. The CDR3 spells CASSLVSGSNTGELFF. The CDR3 DNA sequence: TGTGCCAGCAGCTTAGTTAGCGGGAGTAACACCGGGGAGCTGTTTTTT. The variable domain in full, with the rest retrieved from reference TRBV11-2 and TRBJ2-2, is EAGVAQSPRYKIIEKRQSVAFWCNPISGHATLYWYQQILGQGPKLLIQFQNNGVVDDSQLPKDRFSAERLKGVDSTLKIQPAKLEDSAVYLCASSLVSGSNTGELFFGEGSRLTVL.

V is TRBV5-1 and J is TRBJ2-5; 8 bases line up with TRBD2. Unmatched junction bases numbered 7, after V lost 4 bases and J lost 2 bases. The CDR3 is 15 residues long. Germline loops: CDR1 SGHRS, CDR2 YFSETQ. The CDR3 loop reads CASSLLAGTQETQYF. CDR3 nucleotides: TGCGCCAGCAGCCTATTAGCGGGGACGCAAGAGACCCAGTACTTC.

DNA of the CDR3: TGCGCCAGCAGCCCGCACCCAGGGAACACTGAAGCTTTCTTT. Its protein is CASSPHPGNTEAFF. J is TRBJ1-1 and V is TRBV5-1; no firm D call. The CDR3 contains 14 residues. Germline assignment: CDR1 SGHRS and CDR2 YFSETQ. V was trimmed by 4 bases and J by 1 base, leaving 11 bases between them.

The rearrangement joins TRBV10-3 to TRBJ1-4, with 9 bases identical to TRBD1. Germline V CDR1 and CDR2: ENHRY, SYGVKD. V lost 3 bases and J lost 5; bases outside the gene matches: 13. The CDR3 is 18 amino acids. The CDR3 protein is CAISDPGTGRGENEKLFF. The CDR3 nucleotides are TGTGCCATCAGTGACCCGGGGACAGGGAGGGGCGAAAATGAAAAACTGTTTTTT.